Listed below are T cell receptor beta chains from one sample, sequenced in a study of radiation and T cells in renal cell carcinoma. Assay: immunoSEQ multiplex PCR; the TCRdb copy retains only in-frame clones and omits some. This sample has around 140,000 clones, with roughly 80% found just once. Sequenced here: blood, sampled from a patient whose treatment included radiotherapy and nephrectomy. These receptors were collected from a woman aged 50 to 65 with renal cell carcinoma. Each CDR3 is given with its conserved first and last residue. D genes are given only for firm matches. Clone size is stated in some rows and not others, as once, few, many or a class when expanded.

j_call	d_call	v_call	clone_size	cdr3_nt	cdr3_aa
TRBJ1-4	-	TRBV6-5	-	TGTGCCAGCAGTTCTAGACAAACTAATGAAAAACTGTTTTTT	CASSSRQTNEKLFF
TRBJ2-2	-	TRBV29-1	few	TGCAGCGTTGGAAGGGGTAATTTGAACACCGGGGAGCTGTTTTTT	CSVGRGNLNTGELFF
TRBJ2-7	TRBD2	TRBV4-1	-	TGCGCCAGCAGCCTAGCCGGGACTAGCGGGAGGGCCTCCTACGAGCAGTACTTC	CASSLAGTSGRASYEQYF
TRBJ1-6	TRBD1	TRBV5-1	-	TGCGCCAGCAGCCCAGGGACAGCTGGCAATTCACCCCTCCACTTT	CASSPGTAGNSPLHF
TRBJ1-2	-	TRBV6-5	-	TGTGCCAGCAGTTACTCCGGGATGTATTATGGCTACACCTTC	CASSYSGMYYGYTF
TRBJ2-1	-	TRBV9	-	TGTGCCAGCAGCGTAGATCCGGGCTTGAATGAGCAGTTCTTC	CASSVDPGLNEQFF
TRBJ1-4	TRBD1	TRBV4-3	-	TGCGCCAGCAGCCAAGGACAGGGGGGAACAACTAATGAAAAACTGTTTTTT	CASSQGQGGTTNEKLFF
TRBJ1-6	TRBD1	TRBV28	-	TGTGCCAGCATCTTAGGGGGCAGGAATTCACCCCTCCACTTT	CASILGGRNSPLHF
TRBJ1-1	-	TRBV27	-	TGTGCCAGCAGTTTCACAGGCATGAACACTGAAGCTTTCTTT	CASSFTGMNTEAFF
TRBJ2-7	TRBD1	TRBV5-6	-	TGTGCCAGCAGCTTGGTGATTAGGACAGGGAGCTCCTACGAGCAGTACTTC	CASSLVIRTGSSYEQYF
TRBJ2-5	-	TRBV9	-	TGTGCCAGCAGCGCCGGACACTCTCAAGAGACCCAGTACTTC	CASSAGHSQETQYF
TRBJ2-2	-	TRBV19	-	TGTGCCAGTAGTATATCAGGGGCGTTCACCGGGGAGCTGTTTTTT	CASSISGAFTGELFF
TRBJ2-4	-	TRBV29-1	-	TGCAGCGTTGCTTCACAGACGCCAATGAAAAACATTCAGTACTTC	CSVASQTPMKNIQYF
TRBJ1-2	-	TRBV4-3	once	TGCGCCAGCAGTCGAGGACTGAACAACTATGGCTACACCTTC	CASSRGLNNYGYTF
TRBJ2-5	-	TRBV30	-	TGTGCCTGGAGTGTACGTCGGGATGGGGCTGGGGCCCAGTACTTC	CAWSVRRDGAGAQYF
TRBJ2-7	-	TRBV5-4	-	TGTGCCAGCAGCGTAAACAGGGCTTCGGGGGGCGAGCAGTACTTC	CASSVNRASGGEQYF
TRBJ1-6	-	TRBV27	few	TGTGCCAGCAGTTCTGGGACCCCCCAGGGAGGTTCACCCCTCCACTTT	CASSSGTPQGGSPLHF
TRBJ2-7	TRBD2	TRBV15	-	TGTGCCACCAGCAGAGATGTGGCTAGCGGGAGCTCCTACGAGCAGTACTTC	CATSRDVASGSSYEQYF
TRBJ2-5	TRBD2	TRBV18	-	TGTGCCAGCTCACTCCGAAGGGGCGCGGGGGTAGAGACCCAGTACTTC	CASSLRRGAGVETQYF
TRBJ2-1	TRBD1	TRBV9	once	TGTGCCAGCAGCAGGACAGGGGATGAGCAGTTCTTC	CASSRTGDEQFF
TRBJ1-4	-	TRBV7-2	-	TGTGCCAGCAGCTTAGATAGAGACCGTGGTGGAAAACTGTTTTTT	CASSLDRDRGGKLFF
TRBJ1-2	-	TRBV5-1	-	TGCGCCAGCAGCGCCGGAGGGACACAGGATGGCTACACCTTC	CASSAGGTQDGYTF
TRBJ1-2	-	TRBV5-1	-	TGCGCCAGCAGCTTTCCCCCGGGGGAGGGGGATTCGGATGGCTACACCTTC	CASSFPPGEGDSDGYTF
TRBJ2-1	TRBD2	TRBV25-1	-	TGTGCCAGCAGTGAACTACTAGCGGGAGGGCCCAATGAGCAGTTCTTC	CASSELLAGGPNEQFF
TRBJ1-2	TRBD1	TRBV29-1	-	TGCAGCGTCGGACAGGGGGCGCAAAACGGCTACACCTTC	CSVGQGAQNGYTF
TRBJ2-7	TRBD2	TRBV4-3	-	TGCGCCAGCAGCCAAGATGGCACTAGCGGATACGAGCAGTACTTC	CASSQDGTSGYEQYF
TRBJ2-2	TRBD2	TRBV10-3	-	TGTGCCATCAGTGAGTCCGGGGGGATTAACACCGGGGAGCTGTTTTTT	CAISESGGINTGELFF
TRBJ2-3	-	TRBV10-1	-	TGCGCCAGCAGTGTGAGCAGGGCAGATACGCAGTATTTT	CASSVSRADTQYF
TRBJ2-7	-	TRBV5-4	few	TGTGCCAGCAGCTTGGCCGGGGGGCACGAGCAGTACTTC	CASSLAGGHEQYF
TRBJ1-1	-	TRBV5-1	-	TGCGCCAGCAGCTTCCGGGCAGGGGTTGACACTGAAGCTTTCTTT	CASSFRAGVDTEAFF
TRBJ2-7	-	TRBV27	-	TGTGCCAGCAGCACCGCAGCCTCACCTACCTACGAGCAGTACTTC	CASSTAASPTYEQYF
TRBJ1-2	-	TRBV28	few	TGTGCCAGCAGTTTAAGGGTCCGTGGCTACACCTTC	CASSLRVRGYTF